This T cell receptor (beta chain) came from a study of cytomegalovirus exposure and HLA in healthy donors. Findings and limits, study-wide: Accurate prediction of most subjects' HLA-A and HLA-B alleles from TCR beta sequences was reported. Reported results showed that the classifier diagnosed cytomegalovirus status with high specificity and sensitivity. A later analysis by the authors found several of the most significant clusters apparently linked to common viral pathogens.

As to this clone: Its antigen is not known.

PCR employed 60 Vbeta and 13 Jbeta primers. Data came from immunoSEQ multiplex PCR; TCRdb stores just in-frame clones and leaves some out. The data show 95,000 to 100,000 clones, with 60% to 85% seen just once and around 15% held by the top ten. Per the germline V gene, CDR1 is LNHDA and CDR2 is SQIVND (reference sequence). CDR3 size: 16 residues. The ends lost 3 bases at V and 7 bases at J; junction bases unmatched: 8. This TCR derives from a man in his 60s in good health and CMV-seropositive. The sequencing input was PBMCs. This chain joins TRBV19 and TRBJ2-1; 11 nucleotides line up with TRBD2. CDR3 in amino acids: CASSIVAGGPANEQFF. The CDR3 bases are TGTGCCAGTAGTATCGTAGCGGGGGGGCCGGCTAATGAGCAGTTCTTC. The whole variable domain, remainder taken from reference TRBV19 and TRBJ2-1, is DGGITQSPKYLFRKEGQNVTLSCEQNLNHDAMYWYRQDPGQGLRLIYYSQIVNDFQKGDIAEGYSVSREKKESFPLTVTSAQKNPTAFYLCASSIVAGGPANEQFFGPGTRLTVL.